The 27 T cell receptor beta chains below all came from one sample that was sequenced in a study of shared clonotypes between healthy human individuals. Repertoires were generated with immunoSEQ multiplex PCR, while TCRdb's copy carries only in-frame clones and drops some. The repertoire includes under 2.5 million clones, around 93% of them detected once, and around 0.35% sits in the top ten. Sequenced sample: naive CD4+ T cells from PBMCs. Indicated subset: CD45RA+ positively selected. All receptors come from a man younger than 30 in good health. Some clones in this sample may be carry-over from other donors' samples.

The chain carries TRBV5-4 and TRBJ2-2, with D possibly matching TRBD2 (6 bases). Germline lookup yields CDR1 SGHNT and CDR2 YYREEE (reference sequence). The CDR3 extends over 17 amino acids. Trimming removed 4 bases at V and 0 bases at J, with 16 bases between. The CDR3 here is CASSPAVRGTNTGELFF. CDR3 in DNA: TGTGCCAGCAGCCCGGCTGTTCGGGGGACGAACACCGGGGAGCTGTTTTTT.

The chain employs TRBV7-2 and TRBJ2-3; a weak D match, TRBD2 (6 bases). The V gene's germline CDR1 is SGHTA and CDR2 FQGNSA. The CDR3 spans 15 residues. V shed 6 bases and J shed 3 bases, with 16 bases lying between them. For the CDR3, the DNA is TGTGCCAGCAGAACCTGGGGGAGGACGACAGATACGCAGTATTTT. Translating it yields CASRTWGRTTDTQYF. Full variable domain (missing parts from reference TRBV7-2 and TRBJ2-3): GAGVSQSPSNKVTEKGKDVELRCDPISGHTALYWYRQSLGQGLEFLIYFQGNSAPDKSGLPSDRFSAERTGGSVSTLTIQRTQQEDSAVYLCASRTWGRTTDTQYFGPGTRLTVL.

The chain is built from TRBV9 and TRBJ2-3, with 8 nucleotides matching TRBD2. CDR1 is SGDLS, CDR2 YYNGEE, per germline. The CDR3 runs to 16 residues. The trim removed 0 bases at V and 2 bases at J, leaving 5 bases unmatched. The CDR3 loop is CASSVGGGGYTDTQYF. The CDR3, as DNA: TGTGCCAGCAGCGTAGGCGGCGGGGGGTACACAGATACGCAGTATTTT.

The rearrangement links TRBV29-1 to TRBJ2-7, with a tentative D call TRBD1 (5 bases). The germline gives CDR1 SQVTM, CDR2 ANQGSEA. This CDR3 has 16 amino acids. The V gene lost 5 bases and the J gene lost 0 bases, with 20 bases spanning the gap. This chain's CDR3 is CSVQGRTATPSYEQYF. The CDR3 DNA sequence: TGCAGCGTTCAGGGTCGCACGGCGACCCCCTCCTACGAGCAGTACTTC.

The chain uses TRBV11-2 and TRBJ2-7; TRBD2 agrees at 7 bases. Germline V gives CDR1 SGHAT, CDR2 FQNNGV. The CDR3 is 13 amino acids. With 5 bases clipped from V and 7 bases from J, the junction kept 8 bases outside the gene matches. CDR3 sequence: CASSPAGGEEQYF. The CDR3 DNA reads TGTGCCAGCAGCCCAGCTGGGGGGGAGGAGCAGTACTTC. Filled out from reference TRBV11-2 and TRBJ2-7, the complete variable domain reads EAGVAQSPRYKIIEKRQSVAFWCNPISGHATLYWYQQILGQGPKLLIQFQNNGVVDDSQLPKDRFSAERLKGVDSTLKIQPAKLEDSAVYLCASSPAGGEEQYFGPGTRLTVT.

Notes on this clone: This same CDR3 is encoded by further DNA sequences in the sample. This chain joins TRBV5-1 and TRBJ2-1; 11 bases are a match to TRBD2. The V and J ends lost 5 bases and 0 bases, in that order; junction bases with no gene match: 1. Germline V CDR1 and CDR2: SGHRS, YFSETQ. CDR3 length: 15 residues. Here the CDR3 reads CASRLAGGSYNEQFF. Here the CDR3 DNA reads TGCGCCAGCAGGCTAGCGGGAGGCTCCTACAATGAGCAGTTCTTC. The full variable domain, its missing parts supplied by reference TRBV5-1 and TRBJ2-1, is KAGVTQTPRYLIKTRGQQVTLSCSPISGHRSVSWYQQTPGQGLQFLFEYFSETQRNKGNFPGRFSGRQFSNSRSEMNVSTLELGDSALYLCASRLAGGSYNEQFFGPGTRLTVL.

The rearrangement links TRBV6-5 to TRBJ1-3; D ambiguous. The CDR3 spans 15 residues. Germline CDR1 is MNHEY and CDR2 is SVGAGI. V was cut by 5 bases and J by 0 bases, with 11 bases left in between. The CDR3 loop is CASSKRTYSGNTIYF. The CDR3 DNA follows: TGTGCCAGCAGTAAGCGGACCTACTCTGGAAACACCATATATTTT.

In this sample, this clone turned up once. The J gene is TRBJ1-2, the V gene TRBV5-6; 7 bases agree with TRBD1. Looked up from germline, CDR1 is SGHDT and CDR2 is YYEEEE. Unmatched junction bases numbered 3, after V lost 0 bases and J lost 4 bases. The CDR3 covers 14 residues. The CDR3 protein is CASSLETGFYGYTF. The CDR3 bases are TGTGCCAGCAGCTTGGAGACAGGGTTCTATGGCTACACCTTC.

The chain couples TRBV6-6 to TRBJ1-5, with D unclear. The CDR3 covers 14 residues. Per germline, CDR1 MNHNY and CDR2 SVGAGI (reference sequence). Trimming cost V 5 bases and J 0 bases, with 8 bases left between them. In nucleotides, the CDR3 is TGTGCCAGCAGTCCGGAGTTTAGCAATCAGCCCCAGCATTTT. Translation: CASSPEFSNQPQHF.

The V call is TRBV5-1, the J call TRBJ2-4; D is possibly TRBD2 (5 bases). CDR3 size: 13 residues. Germline V gene lookup returns CDR1 SGHRS and CDR2 YFSETQ. Trimming shortened V by 4 bases and J by 6 bases, and 11 bases separated the two germline ends. The CDR3 reads CASSTPDSNIQYF. For the CDR3, the DNA is TGCGCCAGCAGCACCCCGGACTCAAACATTCAGTACTTC.

The chain joins TRBV4-3 to TRBJ2-2; D unclear. The ends were cut back, 4 bases at V and 2 bases at J, with 11 bases in the middle. The germline V gene encodes CDR1 LGHNA and CDR2 YSLEER. This CDR3 spans 15 amino acids. The CDR3 nucleotides are TGCGCCAGCAGCCTCCGGGTCACAAACACCGGGGAGCTGTTTTTT. Protein: CASSLRVTNTGELFF.

The V gene is TRBV19, the J gene TRBJ2-3, with 9 bases that match TRBD1. This CDR3 region has 14 residues. Trimming removed 10 bases from V and 6 bases from J; junction bases left unmatched: 11. Looked up from germline, CDR1 is LNHDA and CDR2 is SQIVND (reference sequence). CDR3 residues: CATLGGQGWDTQYF. CDR3 sequence (DNA): TGTGCCACCCTCGGGGGACAGGGATGGGATACGCAGTATTTT.

V usage is TRBV7-6 and J usage is TRBJ2-3; D may be TRBD1 or TRBD2 (5 bases each). Trimming cost V 2 bases and J 2 bases, with 17 bases left between them. CDR1 SGHVS and CDR2 FNYEAQ come from the germline V gene. The CDR3 has 17 amino acids. CDR3 sequence: CASSLFGGPGSTDTQYF. The CDR3 DNA follows: TGTGCCAGCAGCTTATTTGGGGGTCCGGGTTCCACAGATACGCAGTATTTT.

The chain is built from TRBV2 and TRBJ2-1; 9 nucleotides match TRBD1. The CDR3 is made up of 15 amino acids. J lost 5 bases, V lost 8 bases, and 10 bases had no gene match. Germline V gives CDR1 SNHLY, CDR2 FYNNEI. The CDR3 DNA sequence: TGTGCCAGCCGAAGGGACAGGGTAGGGAACAATGAGCAGTTCTTC. As protein: CASRRDRVGNNEQFF.

This clone has a handful of counts. The chain uses TRBV4-1 and TRBJ1-1, with D possibly TRBD1 on 5 matching bases. V lost 4 bases and J 1 base, leaving 16 bases between the germline ends. The CDR3 covers 16 residues. Germline V gene lookup returns CDR1 MGHRA and CDR2 YSYEKL. This CDR3 reads CASSPQGAAGNTEAFF. The CDR3 bases are TGCGCCAGCAGCCCTCAGGGAGCGGCAGGGAACACTGAAGCTTTCTTT.

This chain uses TRBV4-3 with TRBJ2-5, with D perhaps assigned TRBD1 or TRBD2 (6 bases each). This CDR3 comprises 14 residues. Germline V CDR1 and CDR2: LGHNA, YSLEER. V lost 5 bases to trimming and J lost 4 bases, with 14 bases between them. The CDR3 DNA is TGCGCCAGCAGCTACTCCGGGGGCGGAGAGACCCAGTACTTC. Translated: CASSYSGGGETQYF.

This clone was found a few times. The chain links TRBV28 to TRBJ1-5; unclear D gene. CDR1 MDHEN and CDR2 SYDVKM come from the germline V gene. The CDR3 sequence is 15 residues long. V lost 5 bases and J 2 bases, leaving 13 bases between the germline ends. CDR3 region: CASSVPGVRNQPQHF. DNA of the CDR3: TGTGCCAGCAGTGTCCCCGGGGTACGCAATCAGCCCCAGCATTTT.

The genes are TRBV7-2 and TRBJ2-7; TRBD2 matches 9 bases. Germline V gives CDR1 SGHTA, CDR2 FQGNSA. V lost 5 bases, J lost 2 bases, and 10 bases stayed unmatched. This CDR3 contains 16 residues. The chain's CDR3 is CASSAPGAGGPYEQYF. CDR3 nucleotide sequence: TGTGCCAGCAGCGCTCCGGGGGCGGGAGGGCCCTACGAGCAGTACTTC.

The rearrangement uses TRBV30 and TRBJ1-2; D may be TRBD1 (5 bases). Germline V gene data show CDR1 as GTSNPN and CDR2 as SVGIG (reference sequence). Trimming took 1 base from V and 1 from J, leaving 10 bases between them. The length of the CDR3 is 14 residues. CDR3 sequence reads: CAWSGQLGNYGYTF. For the CDR3, the DNA is TGTGCCTGGAGTGGACAGTTGGGTAACTATGGCTACACCTTC.

The rearrangement uses TRBV5-5 and TRBJ1-1; D gene uncertain. CDR1 and CDR2 from the germline V gene are SGHKS and YYEKEE (reference sequence). The V and J ends lost 0 bases and 1 base respectively, with 10 bases between them. This CDR3 contains 15 residues. CDR3 sequence reads: CASSLDRGTNTEAFF. CDR3 nucleotides: TGTGCCAGCAGCTTGGATCGCGGAACGAACACTGAAGCTTTCTTT. Full variable domain (remainder filled in from reference TRBV5-5 and TRBJ1-1): DAGVTQSPTHLIKTRGQQVTLRCSPISGHKSVSWYQQVLGQGPQFIFQYYEKEERGRGNFPDRFSARQFPNYSSELNVNALLLGDSALYLCASSLDRGTNTEAFFGQGTRLTVV.

This chain connects TRBV7-9 to TRBJ2-3; D uncertain. Germline assignment: CDR1 SEHNR and CDR2 FQNEAQ (reference sequence). CDR3 length: 16 amino acids. The V and J ends lost 5 bases and 0 bases respectively, with 15 bases between them. The chain's CDR3 is CASSRSTSLSTDTQYF. The CDR3 DNA sequence: TGTGCCAGCAGCCGTAGTACCTCACTTAGCACAGATACGCAGTATTTT.

A remark on this clone: In the same sample, other DNA sequences code for this CDR3. J is TRBJ2-1 and V is TRBV6-6; a weak D match, TRBD2 (5 bases). There are 14 residues in the CDR3. With 7 bases removed from V and 0 bases from J, the gap between germline ends came to 10 bases. The germline gives CDR1 MNHNY, CDR2 SVGAGI (reference sequence). The CDR3: CASTGGSSYNEQFF. CDR3 nucleotide sequence: TGTGCCAGCACCGGAGGCAGCTCCTACAATGAGCAGTTCTTC.

V gene TRBV19 combines with J gene TRBJ2-5; 9 bases match TRBD2. Trimming took 5 bases from V and 5 from J; bases not matched to a gene: 12. Per the germline V gene, CDR1 is LNHDA and CDR2 is SQIVND (reference sequence). CDR3 size: 16 residues. The CDR3 loop reads CASSGRALAGVETQYF. The CDR3 nucleotides are TGTGCCAGTAGTGGAAGGGCGTTAGCGGGAGTGGAGACCCAGTACTTC.

A single count supports this clone. V usage is TRBV7-9 and J usage is TRBJ2-1, with TRBD2 matching over 12 bases. This CDR3 comprises 15 residues. Germline-derived CDR1 and CDR2 are SEHNR and FQNEAQ (reference sequence). V shed 6 bases and J 8 bases; nucleotides not matched to a gene: 8. CDR3 bases: TGTGCCAGCAGTCCGACTAGCGGGAGTGCTGATGAGCAGTTCTTC. Residues: CASSPTSGSADEQFF.

V usage is TRBV10-3 and J usage is TRBJ2-5; D is undetermined. Germline lookup yields CDR1 ENHRY and CDR2 SYGVKD. This CDR3 comprises 13 residues. The germline V and J ends were trimmed by 6 bases and 2 bases, with 10 bases remaining between them. CDR3 region: CAISDGPQETQYF. The CDR3 coding sequence is TGTGCCATCAGCGATGGACCGCAAGAGACCCAGTACTTC.

This rearrangement joins TRBV6-5 to TRBJ2-7; D uncertain. V was trimmed by 5 bases and J by 7 bases, leaving 18 bases between them. The CDR3 sequence is 14 residues long. Germline loops: CDR1 MNHEY, CDR2 SVGAGI. In DNA form, the CDR3 reads TGTGCCAGCAGTATTCGGGCCCTGTGGTGGGAGCAGTACTTC. Amino acid sequence: CASSIRALWWEQYF.

This rearrangement joins TRBV5-1 to TRBJ2-2; TRBD2 might be the D (6 bases). CDR1 is SGHRS, CDR2 YFSETQ, per germline. Trimming took off 6 bases at V and 1 base at J, with 22 bases between the two ends. CDR3 length: 18 amino acids. In DNA, the CDR3 is TGCGCCAGCACCAGTCGCCTCGAAGCGGGTATGAACACCGGGGAGCTGTTTTTT. It specifies CASTSRLEAGMNTGELFF.